A selection of T cell receptor beta chains follows, all from one sample in a study of chemoradiotherapy in HPV16-positive cancers. Generated by immunoSEQ multiplex PCR, the TCRdb table keeps only in-frame clones and is missing some. The profile shows just over 25,000 clones, 90% to 95% of them singletons. The sequences come from blood, collected from a patient who underwent chemoradiotherapy. Receptors were obtained from a human donor with HPV-associated anogenital cancer. Both conserved end residues are part of each CDR3. D genes are given only for firm matches. For some rows the clone size is stated as once, few or many, or as a class when expanded; others skip it.

abundance | j_gene | v_gene | d_gene | CDR3nt | CDR3aa
- | TRBJ2-6 | TRBV5-6 | - | TGTGCCAGCAGCTCAAAATCTGGGGCCAACGTCCTGACTTTC | CASSSKSGANVLTF
- | TRBJ2-3 | TRBV4-2 | - | TGTGCCAGCAGCCAAGACGGGGAAGCAGATACGCAGTATTTT | CASSQDGEADTQYF
once | TRBJ2-7 | TRBV5-5 | TRBD2 | TGTGCCAGCAGCCCAGGGACTAGCGAAATCTACGAGCAGTACTTC | CASSPGTSEIYEQYF
few | TRBJ2-1 | TRBV9 | TRBD2 | TGTGCCAGCAGCGTAGACGGACTAGCGGGGGCCGAGCAGTTCTTC | CASSVDGLAGAEQFF
- | TRBJ1-2 | TRBV6-5 | - | TGTGCCACCCAGCAGCCCAGCTCCTATGGCTACACCTTC | CATQQPSSYGYTF
- | TRBJ1-2 | TRBV4-2 | - | TGTGCCAGCAGCTCCCGAGGAGGGAGGGACTATGGCTACACCTTC | CASSSRGGRDYGYTF
- | TRBJ1-2 | TRBV28 | TRBD1 | TGTGCCAGCAGTCCCCTGGGACAGGGGAGGAACTATGGCTACACCTTC | CASSPLGQGRNYGYTF
- | TRBJ1-1 | TRBV10-2 | TRBD1 | TGCGCCAGCACCCACCAACCGGGACAGGGGAACACTGAAGCTTTCTTT | CASTHQPGQGNTEAFF
- | TRBJ1-2 | TRBV6-5 | - | TGTGCCAGCAGCAGAGACGGCCTAAGGAACTATGGCTACACCTTC | CASSRDGLRNYGYTF
- | TRBJ2-5 | TRBV7-9 | TRBD1 | TGTGCCAGCAGCCCACAGGGGATCCAAGAGACCCAGTACTTC | CASSPQGIQETQYF
- | TRBJ1-3 | TRBV7-9 | - | TGTGCCAGCAGCTCGCCGGGGGCGGGAAACACCATATATTTT | CASSSPGAGNTIYF
- | TRBJ1-5 | TRBV19 | - | TGTGCCAGTAGTATTTCAGAGTCCCAGCCCCAGCATTTT | CASSISESQPQHF
- | TRBJ2-2 | TRBV15 | - | TGTGCCACCAGCAGAGCCCTCATGGGGGCCGGGGAGCTGTTTTTT | CATSRALMGAGELFF
few | TRBJ1-1 | TRBV28 | TRBD1 | TGTGCCAGCAGTTCACATCCGGGACAGGGGGTTGAAGCTTTCTTT | CASSSHPGQGVEAFF
- | TRBJ2-7 | TRBV18 | TRBD2 | TGCGCAAGCGGGAAGAACTCCTACGAGCAGTACTTC | CASGKNSYEQYF
- | TRBJ2-3 | TRBV5-1 | TRBD2 | TGCGCCAGCAGCGAAACTAGCGCGAGAGATACGCAGTATTTT | CASSETSARDTQYF
once | TRBJ1-1 | TRBV19 | - | TGTGCCAGTAGTATGAGAAGCCTAGAAGCTTTCTTT | CASSMRSLEAFF
few | TRBJ1-2 | TRBV5-6 | TRBD1 | TGTGCCAGCAGCTTTCAGGGGGCGGGCTATGGCTACACCTTC | CASSFQGAGYGYTF
- | TRBJ1-1 | TRBV5-1 | TRBD1 | TGCGCCAGCAGCCGGGGGGACAGCCTGAACACTGAAGCTTTCTTT | CASSRGDSLNTEAFF
- | TRBJ2-3 | TRBV4-1 | TRBD2 | TGCGCCAGCAGCCTACGACTAGCGGGAGAAGGGGTGCAGTATTTT | CASSLRLAGEGVQYF
- | TRBJ1-1 | TRBV2 | - | TGTGCCAGCAGGGCGGGACGGAACACTGAAGCTTTCTTT | CASRAGRNTEAFF
- | TRBJ2-7 | TRBV27 | TRBD1 | TGTGCCAGCAGTCCGGACAGGGGAAACATCTACGAGCAGTACTTC | CASSPDRGNIYEQYF
once | TRBJ2-7 | TRBV2 | TRBD2 | TGTGCCAGCTGGGCAACTAGCGGGGGCCTCTCCTACGAGCAGTACTTC | CASWATSGGLSYEQYF
- | TRBJ1-6 | TRBV7-9 | - | TGTGCCAGCAGCCCACCTAGGGGGGGAGTTAGTTCACCCCTCCACTTT | CASSPPRGGVSSPLHF
- | TRBJ2-2 | TRBV11-2 | - | TGTGCCAGCAGCTTACAGCTTTGGGAGCTGTTTTTT | CASSLQLWELFF
few | TRBJ2-7 | TRBV6-1 | - | TGTGCCAGCAGTGAAGGACAGGGGAGGGCCTACGAGCAGTACTTC | CASSEGQGRAYEQYF
- | TRBJ1-2 | TRBV7-9 | TRBD1 | TGTGCCAGCAGCTTAGGAGTTACTAGGGGACAGGGTTTGTATGGCTACACCTTC | CASSLGVTRGQGLYGYTF
- | TRBJ1-2 | TRBV9 | TRBD1 | TGTGCCAGCAGCGTAGTCAGGGGGAACTCCTATGGCTACACCTTC | CASSVVRGNSYGYTF
- | TRBJ1-4 | TRBV30 | - | TGTGCCTTTGGAAGGGGGGACCTATATGAAAAACTGTTTTTT | CAFGRGDLYEKLFF
- | TRBJ1-1 | TRBV1 | - | TGCACCAAAAACGCAGGGCGGACTGAAGCTTTCTTT | CTKNAGRTEAFF
once | TRBJ2-2 | TRBV15 | - | TGTGCCACCAGCAGAGATCAAGTGCCGAACACCGGGGAGCTGTTTTTT | CATSRDQVPNTGELFF
- | TRBJ2-2 | TRBV18 | TRBD1 | TGTGCCAGCTCACCACCGGGACAGCGGAACACCGGGGAGCTGTTTTTT | CASSPPGQRNTGELFF